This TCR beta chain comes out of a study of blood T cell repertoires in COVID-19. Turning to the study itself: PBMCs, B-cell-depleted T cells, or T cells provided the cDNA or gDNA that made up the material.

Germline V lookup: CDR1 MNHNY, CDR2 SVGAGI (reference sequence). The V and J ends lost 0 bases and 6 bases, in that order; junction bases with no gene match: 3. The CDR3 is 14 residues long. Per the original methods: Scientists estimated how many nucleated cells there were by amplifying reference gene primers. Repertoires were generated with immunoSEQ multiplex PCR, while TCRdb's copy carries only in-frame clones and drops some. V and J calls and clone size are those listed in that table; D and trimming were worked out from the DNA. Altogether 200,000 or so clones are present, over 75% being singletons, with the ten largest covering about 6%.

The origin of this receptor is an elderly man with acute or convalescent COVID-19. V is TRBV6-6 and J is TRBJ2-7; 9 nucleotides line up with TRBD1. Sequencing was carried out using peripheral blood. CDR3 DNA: TGTGCCAGCAGTTACTCCGGGACAGGGCCCGAGCAGTACGTC. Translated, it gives CASSYSGTGPEQYV.